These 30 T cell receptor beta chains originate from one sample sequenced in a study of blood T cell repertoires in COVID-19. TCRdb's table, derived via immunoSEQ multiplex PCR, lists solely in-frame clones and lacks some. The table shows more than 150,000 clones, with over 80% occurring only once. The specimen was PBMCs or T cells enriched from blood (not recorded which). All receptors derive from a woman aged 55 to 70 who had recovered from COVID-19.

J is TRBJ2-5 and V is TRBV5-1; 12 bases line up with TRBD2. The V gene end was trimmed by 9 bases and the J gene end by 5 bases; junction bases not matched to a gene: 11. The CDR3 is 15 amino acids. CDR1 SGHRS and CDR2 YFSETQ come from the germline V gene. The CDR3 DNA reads TGCGCCATCATGACTAGCGGGAGTCCGAAGGAGACCCAGTACTTC. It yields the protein CAIMTSGSPKETQYF.

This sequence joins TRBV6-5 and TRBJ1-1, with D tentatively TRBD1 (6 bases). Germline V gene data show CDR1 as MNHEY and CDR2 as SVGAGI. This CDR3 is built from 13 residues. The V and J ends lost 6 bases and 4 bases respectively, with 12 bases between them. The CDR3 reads CASSNREGTEAFF. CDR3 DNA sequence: TGTGCCAGCAGCAACAGGGAAGGCACTGAAGCTTTCTTT.

This CDR3 reads CASSPVQGARTEAFF. The CDR3, as DNA: TGTGCCAGTAGCCCAGTACAGGGGGCGAGGACTGAAGCTTTCTTT. The chain recombines TRBV19 with TRBJ1-1; TRBD1 matches 9 bases. Germline V gene data show CDR1 as LNHDA and CDR2 as SQIVND (reference sequence). The CDR3 consists of 15 residues. J lost 5 bases, V lost 6 bases, and 10 bases had no gene match.

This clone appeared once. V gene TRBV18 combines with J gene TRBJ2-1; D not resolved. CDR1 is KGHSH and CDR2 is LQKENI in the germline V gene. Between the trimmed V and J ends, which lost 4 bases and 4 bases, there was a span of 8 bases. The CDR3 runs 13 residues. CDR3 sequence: CASSLSSYNEQFF. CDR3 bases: TGTGCCAGCTCACTGAGTTCGTACAATGAGCAGTTCTTC.

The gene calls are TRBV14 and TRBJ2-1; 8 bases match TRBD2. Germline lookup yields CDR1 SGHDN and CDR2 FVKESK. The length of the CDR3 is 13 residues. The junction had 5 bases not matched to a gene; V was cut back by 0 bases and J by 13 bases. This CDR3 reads CASSQEAGGLQFF. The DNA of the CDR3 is TGTGCCAGCAGCCAAGAGGCGGGAGGCCTCCAGTTCTTC. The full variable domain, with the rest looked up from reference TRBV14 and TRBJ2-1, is EAGVTQFPSHSVIEKGQTVTLRCDPISGHDNLYWYRRVMGKEIKFLLHFVKESKQDESGMPNNRFLAERTGGTYSTLKVQPAELEDSGVYFCASSQEAGGLQFFGPGTRLTVL.

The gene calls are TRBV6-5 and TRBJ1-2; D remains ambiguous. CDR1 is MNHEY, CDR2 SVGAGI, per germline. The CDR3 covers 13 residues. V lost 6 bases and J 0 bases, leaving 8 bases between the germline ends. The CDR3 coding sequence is TGTGCCAGCAGGGAGATTGCTAACTATGGCTACACCTTC. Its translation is CASREIANYGYTF.

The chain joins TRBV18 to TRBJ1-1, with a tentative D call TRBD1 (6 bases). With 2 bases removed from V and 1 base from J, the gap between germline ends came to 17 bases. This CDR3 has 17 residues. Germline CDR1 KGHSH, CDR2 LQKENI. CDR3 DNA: TGTGCCAGCTCACCATCAATTAAACAGGGTAGGAACACTGAAGCTTTCTTT. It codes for CASSPSIKQGRNTEAFF. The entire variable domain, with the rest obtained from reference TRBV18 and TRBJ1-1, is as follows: NAGVMQNPRHLVRRRGQEARLRCSPMKGHSHVYWYRQLPEEGLKFMVYLQKENIIDESGMPKERFSAEFPKEGPSILRIQQVVRGDSAAYFCASSPSIKQGRNTEAFFGQGTRLTVV.

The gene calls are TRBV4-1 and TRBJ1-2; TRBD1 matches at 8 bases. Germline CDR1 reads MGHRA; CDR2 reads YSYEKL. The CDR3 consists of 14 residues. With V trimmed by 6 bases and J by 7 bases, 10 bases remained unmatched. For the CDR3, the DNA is TGCGCCAGCAGTCGAACCGGGACAGGACGTGGCTACACCTTC. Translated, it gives CASSRTGTGRGYTF.

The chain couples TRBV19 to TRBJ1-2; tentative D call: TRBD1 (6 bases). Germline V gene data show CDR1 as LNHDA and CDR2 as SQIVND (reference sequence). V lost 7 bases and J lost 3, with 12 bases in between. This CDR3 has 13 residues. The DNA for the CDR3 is TGTGCCAGTAATACAGGGAACGACTATGGCTACACCTTC. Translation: CASNTGNDYGYTF.

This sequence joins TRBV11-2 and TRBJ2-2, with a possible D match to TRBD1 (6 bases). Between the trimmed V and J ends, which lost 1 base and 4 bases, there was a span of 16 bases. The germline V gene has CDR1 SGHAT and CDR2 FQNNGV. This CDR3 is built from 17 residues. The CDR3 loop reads CASSLALRAGATGELFF. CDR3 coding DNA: TGTGCCAGCAGCTTAGCGCTCCGCGCAGGGGCCACCGGGGAGCTGTTTTTT. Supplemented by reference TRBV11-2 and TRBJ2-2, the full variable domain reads EAGVAQSPRYKIIEKRQSVAFWCNPISGHATLYWYQQILGQGPKLLIQFQNNGVVDDSQLPKDRFSAERLKGVDSTLKIQPAKLEDSAVYLCASSLALRAGATGELFFGEGSRLTVL.

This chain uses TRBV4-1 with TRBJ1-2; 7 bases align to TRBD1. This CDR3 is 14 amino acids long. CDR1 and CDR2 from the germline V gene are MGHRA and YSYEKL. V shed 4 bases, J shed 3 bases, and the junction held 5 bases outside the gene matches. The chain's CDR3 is CASSPGGTDYGYTF. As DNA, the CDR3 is TGCGCCAGCAGCCCTGGAGGGACAGACTATGGCTACACCTTC.

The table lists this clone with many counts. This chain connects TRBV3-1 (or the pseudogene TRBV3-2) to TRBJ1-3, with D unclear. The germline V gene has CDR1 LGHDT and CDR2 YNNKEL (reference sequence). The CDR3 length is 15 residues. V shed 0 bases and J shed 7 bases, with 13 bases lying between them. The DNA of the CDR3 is TGTGCCAGCAGCCAAGAGAGGGTAATAGGCAACACCATATATTTT. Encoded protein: CASSQERVIGNTIYF.

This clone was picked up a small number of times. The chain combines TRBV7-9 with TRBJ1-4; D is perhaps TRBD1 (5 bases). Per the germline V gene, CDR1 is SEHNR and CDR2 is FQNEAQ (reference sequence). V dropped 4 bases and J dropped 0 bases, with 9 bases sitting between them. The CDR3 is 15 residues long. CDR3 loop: CASSWDLSTNEKLFF. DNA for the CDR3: TGTGCCAGCAGCTGGGACTTATCAACTAATGAAAAACTGTTTTTT.

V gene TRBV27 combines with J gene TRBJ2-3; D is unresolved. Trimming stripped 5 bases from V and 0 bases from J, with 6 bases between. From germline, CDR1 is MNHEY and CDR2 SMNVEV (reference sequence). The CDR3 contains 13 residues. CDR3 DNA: TGTGCCAGCAGTCACGCGAGCACAGATACGCAGTATTTT. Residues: CASSHASTDTQYF.

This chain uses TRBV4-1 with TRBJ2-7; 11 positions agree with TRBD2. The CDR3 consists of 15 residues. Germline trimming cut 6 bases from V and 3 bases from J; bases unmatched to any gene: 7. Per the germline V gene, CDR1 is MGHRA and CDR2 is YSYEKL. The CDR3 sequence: CASRQGLAGGYEQYF. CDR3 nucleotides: TGCGCCAGCAGGCAGGGGCTAGCGGGAGGCTACGAGCAGTACTTC.

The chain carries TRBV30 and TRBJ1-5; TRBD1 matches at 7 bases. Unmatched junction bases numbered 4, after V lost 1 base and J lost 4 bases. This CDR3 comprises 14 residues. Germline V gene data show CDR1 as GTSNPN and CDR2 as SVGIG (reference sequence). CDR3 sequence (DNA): TGTGCCTGGAGTGAGGGGACAGAAAATCAGCCCCAGCATTTT. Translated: CAWSEGTENQPQHF. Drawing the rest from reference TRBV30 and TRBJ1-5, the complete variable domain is SQTIHQWPATLVQPVGSPLSLECTVEGTSNPNLYWYRQAAGRGLQLLFYSVGIGQISSEVPQNLSASRPQDRQFILSSKKLLLSDSGFYLCAWSEGTENQPQHFGDGTRLSIL.

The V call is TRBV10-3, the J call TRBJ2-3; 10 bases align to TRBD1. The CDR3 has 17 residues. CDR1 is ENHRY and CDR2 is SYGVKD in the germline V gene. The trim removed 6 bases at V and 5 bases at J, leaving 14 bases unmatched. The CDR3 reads CAIRLSGQGVYQDTQYF. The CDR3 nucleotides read TGTGCCATCAGATTATCAGGACAGGGGGTGTATCAAGATACGCAGTATTTT.

For the CDR3, the DNA is TGTGCCGCCGGGGAATTCCCCCTCCACTTT. It translates to CAAGEFPLHF. This chain joins TRBV30 and TRBJ1-6; no reliable D call. The ends were cut back, 8 bases at V and 13 bases at J, with 12 bases in the middle. CDR3 length equals 10 residues. Germline CDR1 and CDR2: GTSNPN and SVGIG (reference sequence). The complete variable domain, with remaining parts taken from reference TRBV30 and TRBJ1-6, reads SQTIHQWPATLVQPVGSPLSLECTVEGTSNPNLYWYRQAAGRGLQLLFYSVGIGQISSEVPQNLSASRPQDRQFILSSKKLLLSDSGFYLCAAGEFPLHFGNGTRLTVT.

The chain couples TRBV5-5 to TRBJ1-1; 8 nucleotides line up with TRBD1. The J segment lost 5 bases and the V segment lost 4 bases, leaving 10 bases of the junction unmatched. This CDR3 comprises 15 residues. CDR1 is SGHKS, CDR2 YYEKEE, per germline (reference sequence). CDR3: CASSAQGAIGTEAFF. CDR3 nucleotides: TGTGCCAGCAGCGCTCAGGGGGCGATAGGGACTGAAGCTTTCTTT.

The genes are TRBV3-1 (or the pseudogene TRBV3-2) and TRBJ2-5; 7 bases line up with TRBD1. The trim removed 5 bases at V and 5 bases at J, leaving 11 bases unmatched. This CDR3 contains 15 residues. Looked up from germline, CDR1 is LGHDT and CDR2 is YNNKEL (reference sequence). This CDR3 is CASSSGQAWGETQYF. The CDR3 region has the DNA TGTGCCAGCAGCTCCGGACAGGCGTGGGGGGAGACCCAGTACTTC.

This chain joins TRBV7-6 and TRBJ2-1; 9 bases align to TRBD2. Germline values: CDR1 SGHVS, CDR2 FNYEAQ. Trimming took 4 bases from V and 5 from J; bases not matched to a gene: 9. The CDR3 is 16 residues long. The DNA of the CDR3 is TGTGCCAGCAGCTCTATCAGACTAGCGGCCAACAATGAGCAGTTCTTC. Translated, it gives CASSSIRLAANNEQFF.

CDR3 sequence reads: CATSEPRGGTDTQYF. CDR3 bases: TGTGCCACCAGTGAACCCAGGGGTGGCACAGATACGCAGTATTTT. The V and J genes are TRBV24-1 and TRBJ2-3; D perhaps matches TRBD1 (6 bases). V lost 4 bases, J lost 1 base, and 11 bases lay in between. This CDR3 has 15 amino acids. The germline CDR1 and CDR2 sequences are KGHDR and SFDVKD.

The CDR3 is CASSQGSLVGELFF. The CDR3 DNA reads TGCGCCAGCAGCCAAGGGAGTCTCGTCGGGGAGCTGTTTTTT. The chain employs TRBV4-1 and TRBJ2-2, with D unresolved. CDR1 and CDR2 from the germline V gene are MGHRA and YSYEKL. The CDR3 runs to 14 residues. Trimming stripped 1 base from V and 7 bases from J, with 10 bases between.

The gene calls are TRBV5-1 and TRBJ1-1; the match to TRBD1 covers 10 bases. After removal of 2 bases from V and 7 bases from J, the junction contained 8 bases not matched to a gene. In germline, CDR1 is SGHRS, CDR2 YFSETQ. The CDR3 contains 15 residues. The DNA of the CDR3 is TGCGCCAGCAGCTTCCGGACAGGGGGAGGTGATGAAGCTTTCTTT. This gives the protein CASSFRTGGGDEAFF. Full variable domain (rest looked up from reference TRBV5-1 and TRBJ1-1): KAGVTQTPRYLIKTRGQQVTLSCSPISGHRSVSWYQQTPGQGLQFLFEYFSETQRNKGNFPGRFSGRQFSNSRSEMNVSTLELGDSALYLCASSFRTGGGDEAFFGQGTRLTVV.

The CDR3 protein is CATSHRGTSYNEQFF. CDR3 nucleotides: TGTGCCACCAGTCACAGGGGAACCTCCTACAATGAGCAGTTCTTC. The chain carries TRBV24-1 and TRBJ2-1; 7 positions agree with TRBD1. The J segment lost 0 bases and the V segment lost 6 bases, leaving 4 bases of the junction unmatched. Germline V gene lookup returns CDR1 KGHDR and CDR2 SFDVKD. The CDR3 sequence is 15 residues long.

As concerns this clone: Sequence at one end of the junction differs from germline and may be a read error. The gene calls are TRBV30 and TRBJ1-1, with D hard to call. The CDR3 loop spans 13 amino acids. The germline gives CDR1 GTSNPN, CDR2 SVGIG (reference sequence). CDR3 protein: CTWTIQRNTEAFF. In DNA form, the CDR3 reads TGTACCTGGACCATACAGAGGAACACTGAAGCTTTCTTT.

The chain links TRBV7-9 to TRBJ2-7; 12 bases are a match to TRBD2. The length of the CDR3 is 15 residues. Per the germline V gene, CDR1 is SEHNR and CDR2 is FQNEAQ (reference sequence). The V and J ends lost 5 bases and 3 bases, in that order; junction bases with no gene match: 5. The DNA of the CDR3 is TGTGCCAGCAGCATGAGACTAGCGGGAGTCTACGAGCAGTACTTC. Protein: CASSMRLAGVYEQYF.

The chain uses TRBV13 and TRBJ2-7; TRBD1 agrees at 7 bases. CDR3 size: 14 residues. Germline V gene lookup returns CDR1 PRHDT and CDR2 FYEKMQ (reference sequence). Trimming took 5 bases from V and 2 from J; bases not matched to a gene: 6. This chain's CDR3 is CASSVGQVTYEQYF. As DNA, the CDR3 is TGTGCCAGCAGCGTCGGACAGGTGACCTACGAGCAGTACTTC.

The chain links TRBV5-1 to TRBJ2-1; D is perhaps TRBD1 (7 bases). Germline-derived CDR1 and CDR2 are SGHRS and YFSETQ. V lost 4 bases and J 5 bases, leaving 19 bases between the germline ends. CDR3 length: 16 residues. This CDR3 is CASSPYGQEGNNEQFF. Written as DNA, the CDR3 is TGCGCCAGCAGCCCCTATGGACAGGAGGGGAACAATGAGCAGTTCTTC. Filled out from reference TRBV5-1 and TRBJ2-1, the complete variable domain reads KAGVTQTPRYLIKTRGQQVTLSCSPISGHRSVSWYQQTPGQGLQFLFEYFSETQRNKGNFPGRFSGRQFSNSRSEMNVSTLELGDSALYLCASSPYGQEGNNEQFFGPGTRLTVL.

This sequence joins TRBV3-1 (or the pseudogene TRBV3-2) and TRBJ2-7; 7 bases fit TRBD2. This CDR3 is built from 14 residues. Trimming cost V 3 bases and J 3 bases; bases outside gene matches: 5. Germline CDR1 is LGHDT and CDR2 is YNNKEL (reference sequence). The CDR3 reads CASSHRDYFYEQYF. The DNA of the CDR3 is TGTGCCAGCAGCCATCGGGACTACTTCTACGAGCAGTACTTC.